A single sample gave rise to the 7 T cell receptor beta chains below, sequenced in a study of T cell responses to AZD1222 COVID-19 vaccine. Assay: immunoSEQ multiplex PCR; the TCRdb copy retains only in-frame clones and omits some. The table includes some 150,000 clones, about 92% detected once. Specimen: peripheral blood, collected on day 0 of AZD1222 vaccination. These receptor sequences come from an adult in good health.

V and J are TRBV28 and TRBJ1-3, with D tentatively TRBD1 (6 bases). The V gene lost 10 bases and the J gene lost 1 base, with 20 bases spanning the gap. Per germline, CDR1 MDHEN and CDR2 SYDVKM. The CDR3 has 16 amino acids. CDR3 sequence (DNA): TGTGCCACCCTGAGGGGGGGGGATATGTCTGGAAACACCATATATTTT. Its translation: CATLRGGDMSGNTIYF. Together with reference TRBV28 and TRBJ1-3, the CDR3 gives the full variable domain: DVKVTQSSRYLVKRTGEKVFLECVQDMDHENMFWYRQDPGLGLRLIYFSYDVKMKEKGDIPEGYSVSREKKERFSLILESASTNQTSMYLCATLRGGDMSGNTIYFGEGSWLTVV.

This sequence joins TRBV4-1 and TRBJ2-2; D is uncertain. The germline gives CDR1 MGHRA, CDR2 YSYEKL. CDR3 size: 14 residues. Between the trimmed V and J ends, which lost 1 base and 2 bases, there was a span of 5 bases. CDR3 protein: CASSQAGNTGELFF. DNA of the CDR3: TGCGCCAGCAGCCAAGCCGGTAACACCGGGGAGCTGTTTTTT.

The V and J genes are TRBV6-5 and TRBJ1-1; D is ambiguous. CDR1 and CDR2 from the germline V gene are MNHEY and SVGAGI. This CDR3 is built from 14 residues. Deletions cut 2 bases from V and 2 bases from J, with 9 bases between. DNA for the CDR3: TGTGCCAGCAGTTACGTGGCGGGAAACACTGAAGCTTTCTTT. This sequence encodes CASSYVAGNTEAFF.

The chain employs TRBV11-2 and TRBJ2-7, with 9 bases aligning to TRBD2. Germline V lookup: CDR1 SGHAT, CDR2 FQNNGV. V trimming: 1 base; J trimming: 0 bases; junction bases outside the gene matches: 7. There are 17 residues in the CDR3. The CDR3: CASSLGTGTSSSYEQYF. The CDR3 bases are TGTGCCAGCAGCTTAGGTACTGGGACTAGCAGCTCCTACGAGCAGTACTTC.

For this clone: A read error may produce the germline difference seen at one junction end. The chain uses TRBV6-5 and TRBJ1-1, with a possible D match to TRBD1 (5 bases). This CDR3 spans 14 amino acids. CDR1 is MNHEY, CDR2 SVGAGI, per germline. This CDR3 reads CASSIKGAYTEAFF. The DNA for the CDR3 is TGTGCCAGCAGTATAAAAGGGGCATACACCGAAGCTTTCTTT.

The chain recombines TRBV12-5 with TRBJ1-1, with D hard to call. This CDR3 region has 16 residues. V lost 7 bases, J lost 5 bases, and 23 bases lay in between. Germline lookup yields CDR1 LGHNT and CDR2 FRNRAP. The CDR3 protein is CASAYMDRDQRTEAFF. The CDR3, as DNA: TGTGCTAGTGCCTACATGGACCGAGATCAAAGGACTGAAGCTTTCTTT.

V usage is TRBV15 and J usage is TRBJ1-6, with D unclear. The length of the CDR3 is 14 residues. CDR1 and CDR2 from the germline V gene are LNHNV and YYDKDF (reference sequence). V lost 8 bases and J lost 2, with 10 bases in between. CDR3 protein: CATSYPAYNSPLHF. DNA for the CDR3: TGTGCCACCTCTTACCCCGCCTATAATTCACCCCTCCACTTT.